This paragraph reports one T cell receptor (beta chain). What it recognizes is unknown. This sample was included in a study of T cell responses to AZD1222 COVID-19 vaccine. The CDR3 runs 14 residues. V was pared by 3 bases and J by 6 bases, with 14 bases between. The germline CDR1 and CDR2 sequences are SGHNT and YYREEE (reference sequence). Measured with immunoSEQ multiplex PCR; TCRdb has only the in-frame clones, and not every one. The sample has more than 120,000 clones, over 75% seen once. Study-level findings and limits: Spike-specific TCR breadth and depth both grew after two AZD1222 doses. Baseline testing showed seropositivity in only six or seven AZD1222 recipients. CD4 TCRs associated with vaccination spanned spike, dominating at 160-218 and 743-854.

V and J are TRBV5-4 and TRBJ2-3, with D possibly TRBD1 on 5 matching bases. Sequenced here: peripheral blood, sampled 28 days after the second dose of the MenACWY control vaccine. This TCR came from an adult who received the MenACWY meningococcal vaccine as a control. Here the CDR3 reads CASSSQGHVDTQYF. CDR3 bases: TGTGCCAGCAGCTCCCAGGGTCATGTGGATACGCAGTATTTT.